The clone carrying this TCR beta chain is medium-sized by share. Its cognate antigen is unknown. The primer mix had 52 TRBV and 13 TRBJ primers. The table came from immunoSEQ multiplex PCR; TCRdb's copy has only in-frame clones and leaves some out. The sample includes approximately 18,000 clones, more than 65% of them seen just once. Sorting split CD4+ cells into CD25-high CD127-low Tregs and CD25-low CD127-high conventional T cells. This sample is drawn from a study of regulatory T cells. Study results and limitations: Hydrophobic residues at CDR3 positions 6 and 7 were enriched in conventional CD4+ T cells of CD3G-deficient patients. Regulatory T cells showed the strongest V-J pair restriction and V/J gene skewing among patient repertoires.

In germline, CDR1 is LNHDA, CDR2 SQIVND (reference sequence). Trimming at V came to 5 bases and at J to 8 bases, leaving 6 bases not matched to a gene. The CDR3 is 13 amino acids. Sequences were obtained from conventional CD4+ T cells sorted from blood. This chain joins TRBV19 and TRBJ1-2, with 9 nucleotides matching TRBD1. The sequence derives from a person aged 30-39 years with CD3G deficiency. This CDR3 reads CASSSQGAGGYTF. CDR3 bases: TGTGCCAGTAGTTCACAGGGGGCAGGAGGCTACACCTTC.